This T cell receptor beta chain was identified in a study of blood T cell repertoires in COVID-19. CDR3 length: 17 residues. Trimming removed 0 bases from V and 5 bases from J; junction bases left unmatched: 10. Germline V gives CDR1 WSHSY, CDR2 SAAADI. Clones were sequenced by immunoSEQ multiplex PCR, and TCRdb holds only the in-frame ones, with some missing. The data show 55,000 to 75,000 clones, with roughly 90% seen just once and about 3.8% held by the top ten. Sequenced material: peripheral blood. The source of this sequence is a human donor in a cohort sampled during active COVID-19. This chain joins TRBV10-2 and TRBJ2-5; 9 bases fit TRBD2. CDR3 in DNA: TGCGCCAGCAGTGAGTCCCTAGCGGGACTCGAAGGGGAGACCCAGTACTTC. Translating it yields CASSESLAGLEGETQYF.